These 10 T cell receptor beta chains originate from one sample sequenced in a study of blood T cell repertoires in COVID-19. The data were produced by immunoSEQ multiplex PCR, yet TCRdb's version contains in-frame clones alone and is incomplete. The data hold some 240,000 clones, with roughly 81% observed a single time. Sequencing input: PBMCs or T cells enriched from blood (not recorded which). The receptors here all came from a woman aged 45 to 65 who had been exposed to COVID-19.

This chain connects TRBV18 to TRBJ1-3, with TRBD1 as a possible D gene (6 bases). This CDR3 is built from 15 residues. The V end lost 3 bases, the J end lost 7 bases, and 16 bases lay between the germline ends. CDR1 is KGHSH and CDR2 is LQKENI in the germline V gene. Here the CDR3 reads CASSPTIGRGNTIYF. CDR3 DNA: TGTGCCAGCTCACCGACGATCGGGAGGGGGAACACCATATATTTT.

The chain carries TRBV7-2 and TRBJ1-1; D gene ambiguous. This CDR3 contains 15 residues. Looked up from germline, CDR1 is SGHTA and CDR2 is FQGNSA. With 2 bases removed from V and 0 bases from J, the gap between germline ends came to 10 bases. In DNA form, the CDR3 reads TGTGCCAGCAGCTTAAATCGGGGTCTGAACACTGAAGCTTTCTTT. This codes for CASSLNRGLNTEAFF. The full variable domain, its missing parts supplied by reference TRBV7-2 and TRBJ1-1, is GAGVSQSPSNKVTEKGKDVELRCDPISGHTALYWYRQSLGQGLEFLIYFQGNSAPDKSGLPSDRFSAERTGGSVSTLTIQRTQQEDSAVYLCASSLNRGLNTEAFFGQGTRLTVV.

The V call is TRBV6-1, the J call TRBJ2-7, with a possible D match to TRBD1 (6 bases). The CDR3 totals 13 residues. Trimming shortened V by 3 bases and J by 0 bases, and 6 bases separated the two germline ends. Germline lookup yields CDR1 MNHNS and CDR2 SASEGT. The CDR3 here is CASSEDSSYEQYF. CDR3 sequence (DNA): TGTGCCAGCAGTGAGGACAGCTCCTACGAGCAGTACTTC.

V is TRBV6-2 or TRBV6-3 and J is TRBJ1-4; 10 positions match TRBD1. This CDR3 is built from 16 residues. V gave up 0 bases and J gave up 8 bases; unmatched junction bases: 6. Germline CDR1 is MNHEY and CDR2 is SVGEGT. The CDR3 DNA follows: TGTGCCAGCAGTTACTCCACCGGGACAGGGGAAGAAAAACTGTTTTTT. It yields the protein CASSYSTGTGEEKLFF.

In its sample, this clone was seen a few times. The chain has TRBV6-5 and TRBJ1-2, with a weak D call TRBD1 (6 bases). The CDR3 loop spans 15 amino acids. Between the trimmed V and J ends, which lost 6 bases and 4 bases, there was a span of 18 bases. The germline V gene encodes CDR1 MNHEY and CDR2 SVGAGI. CDR3 sequence: CASSSRGGGPYGYTF. CDR3 nucleotides: TGTGCCAGCAGCTCCCGGGGGGGCGGCCCCTATGGCTACACCTTC.

This CDR3 is CASSSGGPPETQYF. For the CDR3, the DNA is TGTGCCAGCAGCTCCGGGGGGCCCCCAGAGACCCAGTACTTC. This chain uses TRBV7-9 with TRBJ2-5, with D perhaps TRBD2 (7 bases). This CDR3 comprises 14 residues. Trimming removed 4 bases at V and 4 bases at J, with 13 bases between. Germline CDR1 SEHNR, CDR2 FQNEAQ (reference sequence).

This rearrangement joins TRBV27 to TRBJ2-7; D may be TRBD2 (5 bases). The CDR3 runs to 13 residues. Germline CDR1 reads MNHEY; CDR2 reads SMNVEV (reference sequence). The V end was cut by 6 bases, the J end by 1 base, with 10 bases between. CDR3 bases: TGTGCCAGCAGCCGGGGAGTTTCCTACGAGCAGTACTTC. This codes for CASSRGVSYEQYF.

J is TRBJ2-3 and V is TRBV30; 11 nucleotides agree with TRBD2. Trimming removed 0 bases from V and 0 bases from J; junction bases left unmatched: 5. Germline CDR1 is GTSNPN and CDR2 is SVGIG (reference sequence). This CDR3 spans 17 amino acids. The CDR3 region is CAWSVRGLADSTDTQYF. CDR3 nucleotides: TGTGCCTGGAGTGTACGGGGACTAGCGGACAGCACAGATACGCAGTATTTT.

The gene calls are TRBV7-9 and TRBJ1-1; TRBD1 aligns across 8 bases. The ends lost 3 bases at V and 7 bases at J; junction bases unmatched: 7. Per the germline V gene, CDR1 is SEHNR and CDR2 is FQNEAQ (reference sequence). This CDR3 is 14 amino acids long. CDR3 sequence: CASSLAGQGSEAFF. The CDR3, as DNA: TGTGCCAGCAGCTTGGCTGGACAGGGAAGTGAAGCTTTCTTT.

V and J are TRBV19 and TRBJ2-7, with TRBD2 matching over 8 bases. The CDR3 has 17 residues. CDR1 and CDR2 (germline): LNHDA, SQIVND (reference sequence). The junction had 16 bases not matched to a gene; V was cut back by 7 bases and J by 2 bases. The CDR3 here is CASTERGPTSGPYEQYF. In DNA, the CDR3 is TGTGCCAGTACAGAGAGAGGTCCTACTAGCGGACCCTACGAGCAGTACTTC.